The 10 T cell receptor beta chains given below trace back to one sample, sequenced in a study of Graves' ophthalmopathy and Graves' hyperthyroidism. Researchers took RNA transcripts and amplified TCR beta CDR3 regions from them. The authors performed first-round RT-PCR with HTBI primers and then a second-round multiplex PCR. MiXCR, applied by TCRdb to the multiplex PCR reads, yields one record per CDR3 protein. The data contain about 550,000 distinct CDR3 sequences, about two fifths of them singletons. What was sequenced was peripheral blood or thyroid tissue (not recorded which). These receptor sequences come from an adult man with Graves' hyperthyroidism.

For this clonotype: The CDR3 carries no conserved terminal phenylalanine or tryptophan, so it likely arises from a read error. The rearrangement uses TRBV5-1 and TRBJ2-3; D unclear. Looked up from germline, CDR1 is SGHRS and CDR2 is YFSETQ. The CDR3 length is 13 residues. Between the trimmed V and J ends, which lost 7 bases and 1 base, there was a span of 10 bases. The CDR3 sequence: CASGRGGTDTQYL. Written as DNA, the CDR3 is TGCGCCAGCGGTCGTGGTGGCACAGATACGCAGTATTTG.

The V and J genes are TRBV20-1 and TRBJ1-2; a weak D match, TRBD1 (5 bases). Per the germline V gene, CDR1 is DFQATT and CDR2 is SNEGSKA (reference sequence). This CDR3 spans 15 amino acids. Trimming left V 3 bases short and J 4 bases short, with 18 bases between. CDR3 protein: CSASDGGAKGYGYTF. The CDR3, as DNA: TGCAGTGCTAGCGACGGGGGAGCCAAGGGCTATGGCTACACCTTC.

V gene TRBV10-3 combines with J gene TRBJ1-1; perhaps TRBD1 as D (6 bases). The CDR3 is 13 amino acids. V lost 6 bases and J 5 bases, leaving 13 bases between the germline ends. The germline CDR1 and CDR2 sequences are ENHRY and SYGVKD. The CDR3 DNA follows: TGTGCCATCAGCTCAAATACAGGGACTGAAGCTTTCTTT. This translates into CAISSNTGTEAFF.

This clonotype showed up just a few times. J is TRBJ1-3 and V is TRBV6-6; TRBD1 might be the D (5 bases). Germline V CDR1 and CDR2: MNHNY, SVGAGI (reference sequence). This CDR3 is built from 14 residues. V was cut by 8 bases and J by 4 bases, with 15 bases left in between. CDR3 protein: CASQGGEAGNTIYF. CDR3 bases: TGTGCCAGCCAGGGAGGAGAGGCCGGAAACACCATATATTTT.

To note about this clonotype: A much larger clone differs by one base, so this may be a read error. The V and J genes are TRBV7-4 and TRBJ1-1; TRBD1 agrees at 9 bases. CDR1 SGHVT and CDR2 SQSDAQ come from the germline V gene. CDR3 length: 13 residues. CDR3 loop: CARSIQGQGAAFF. CDR3 sequence (DNA): TGTGCCCGCAGCATCCAGGGACAGGGCGCAGCTTTCTTT.

This clonotype was seen a few times. The rearrangement joins TRBV20-1 to TRBJ1-1; 8 nucleotides agree with TRBD1. There are 12 residues in the CDR3. The trim removed 5 bases at V and 6 bases at J, leaving 5 bases unmatched. The V gene's germline CDR1 is DFQATT and CDR2 SNEGSKA (reference sequence). This CDR3 reads CSAPVDRAEAFF. The CDR3, as DNA: TGCAGTGCTCCTGTGGACAGGGCTGAAGCTTTCTTT.

With respect to this clonotype: This sequence may be a read error, since a much larger clone differs from it by one base. V and J are TRBV29-1 and TRBJ2-7; a weak D match, TRBD1 (6 bases). Germline loops: CDR1 SQVTM, CDR2 ANQGSEA. V was cut by 6 bases and J by 5 bases, with 14 bases left in between. This CDR3 contains 12 residues. CDR3 DNA: TGCAGCGTCCAGGCAGGGGATCACGAGCAGTACTTC. It translates to CSVQAGDHEQYF.

This clonotype was seen at least ten times. This chain links TRBV4-2 with TRBJ2-7; the D gene is possibly TRBD2 (6 bases). The CDR3 runs 13 residues. V lost 2 bases, J lost 7 bases, and 12 bases lay in between. Germline CDR1 reads LGHNA; CDR2 reads YNFKEQ. CDR3 DNA: TGTGCCAGCAGCCAAAGGGATAGCGGTGAGCAGTACTTC. Protein sequence: CASSQRDSGEQYF.

V and J are TRBV2 and TRBJ2-7, with 9 nucleotides matching TRBD2. The length of the CDR3 is 21 residues. Germline-derived CDR1 and CDR2 are SNHLY and FYNNEI. Trimming at V came to 1 base and at J to 2 bases, leaving 21 bases not matched to a gene. The CDR3 sequence is CASSEGGKLAGLKMKPYEQYF. The CDR3, as DNA: TGTGCCAGCAGTGAAGGGGGCAAGCTAGCGGGGTTGAAGATGAAGCCCTACGAGCAGTACTTC.

The gene calls are TRBV19 and TRBJ2-2; D gene uncertain. The CDR3 is 14 residues long. Between the trimmed V and J ends, which lost 7 bases and 4 bases, there was a span of 13 bases. The germline CDR1 and CDR2 sequences are LNHDA and SQIVND (reference sequence). The CDR3 coding sequence is TGTGCCAGTAATATCGGGCCTTGCACCGGGGAGCTGTTTTTT. It is translated as CASNIGPCTGELFF.